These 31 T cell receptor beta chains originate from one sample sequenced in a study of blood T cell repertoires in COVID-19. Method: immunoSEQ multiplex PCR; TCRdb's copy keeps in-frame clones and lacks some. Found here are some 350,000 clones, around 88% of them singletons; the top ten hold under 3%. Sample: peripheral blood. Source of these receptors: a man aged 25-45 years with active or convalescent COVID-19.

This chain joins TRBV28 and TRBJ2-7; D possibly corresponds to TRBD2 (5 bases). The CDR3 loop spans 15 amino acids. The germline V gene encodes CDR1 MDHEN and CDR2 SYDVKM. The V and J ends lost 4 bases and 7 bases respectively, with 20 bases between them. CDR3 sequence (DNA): TGTGCCAGCAGTTCTTACCGGGATGCTAAAAGGGAGCAGTACTTC. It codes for CASSSYRDAKREQYF. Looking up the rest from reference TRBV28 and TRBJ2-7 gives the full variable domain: DVKVTQSSRYLVKRTGEKVFLECVQDMDHENMFWYRQDPGLGLRLIYFSYDVKMKEKGDIPEGYSVSREKKERFSLILESASTNQTSMYLCASSSYRDAKREQYFGPGTRLTVT.

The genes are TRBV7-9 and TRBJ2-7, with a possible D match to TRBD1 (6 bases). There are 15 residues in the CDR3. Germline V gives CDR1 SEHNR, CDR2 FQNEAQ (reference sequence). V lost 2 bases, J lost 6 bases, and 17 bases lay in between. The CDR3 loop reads CASSLRAGESSEQYF. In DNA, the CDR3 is TGTGCCAGCAGCTTAAGGGCAGGGGAAAGTAGCGAGCAGTACTTC.

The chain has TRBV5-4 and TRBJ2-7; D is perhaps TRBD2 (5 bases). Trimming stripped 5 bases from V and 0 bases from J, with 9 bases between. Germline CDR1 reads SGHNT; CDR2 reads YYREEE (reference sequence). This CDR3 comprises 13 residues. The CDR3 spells CASSQGSSYEQYF. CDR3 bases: TGTGCCAGCAGTCAAGGGAGCTCCTACGAGCAGTACTTC. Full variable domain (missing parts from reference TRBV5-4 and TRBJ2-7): ETGVTQSPTHLIKTRGQQVTLRCSSQSGHNTVSWYQQALGQGPQFIFQYYREEENGRGNFPPRFSGLQFPNYSSELNVNALELDDSALYLCASSQGSSYEQYFGPGTRLTVT.

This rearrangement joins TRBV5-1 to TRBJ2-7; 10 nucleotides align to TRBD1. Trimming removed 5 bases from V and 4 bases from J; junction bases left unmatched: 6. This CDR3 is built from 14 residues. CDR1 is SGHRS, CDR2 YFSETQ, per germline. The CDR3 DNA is TGCGCCAGCAGACCGGGACAGGGGATGTACGAGCAGTACTTC. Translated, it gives CASRPGQGMYEQYF.

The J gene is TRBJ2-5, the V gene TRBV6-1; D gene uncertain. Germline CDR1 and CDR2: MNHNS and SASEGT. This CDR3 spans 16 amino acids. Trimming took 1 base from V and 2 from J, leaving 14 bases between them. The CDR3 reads CASSEGLRQIQETQYF. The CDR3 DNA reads TGTGCCAGCAGTGAAGGATTGCGGCAGATTCAAGAGACCCAGTACTTC.

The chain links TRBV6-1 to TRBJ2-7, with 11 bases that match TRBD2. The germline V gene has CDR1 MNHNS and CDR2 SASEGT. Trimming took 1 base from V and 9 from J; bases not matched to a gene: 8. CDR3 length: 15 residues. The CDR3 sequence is CASSEVSSGGKGQYF. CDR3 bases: TGTGCCAGCAGTGAAGTTTCTAGCGGGGGGAAAGGGCAGTACTTC.

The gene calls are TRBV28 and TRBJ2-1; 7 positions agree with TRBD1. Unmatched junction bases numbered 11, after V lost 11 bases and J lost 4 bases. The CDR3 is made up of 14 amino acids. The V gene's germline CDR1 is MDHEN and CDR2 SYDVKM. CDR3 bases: TGTGCCTCCCCCCCGACAGGGCAGTACAATGAGCAGTTCTTC. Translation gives CASPPTGQYNEQFF.

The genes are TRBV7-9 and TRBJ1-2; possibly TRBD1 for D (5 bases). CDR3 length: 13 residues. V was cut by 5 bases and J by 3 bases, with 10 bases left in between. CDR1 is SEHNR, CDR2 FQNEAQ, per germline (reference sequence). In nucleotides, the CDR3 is TGTGCCAGCAGCCAACAGGAAGACTATGGCTACACCTTC. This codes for CASSQQEDYGYTF.

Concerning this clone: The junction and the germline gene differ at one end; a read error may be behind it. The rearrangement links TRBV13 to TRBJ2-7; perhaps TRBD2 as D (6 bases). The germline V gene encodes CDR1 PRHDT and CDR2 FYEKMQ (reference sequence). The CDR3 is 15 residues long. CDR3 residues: CASSSRDGRVYEQCF. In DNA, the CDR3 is TGTGCCAGCAGCTCTAGGGACGGGAGAGTCTACGAGCAGTGCTTC.

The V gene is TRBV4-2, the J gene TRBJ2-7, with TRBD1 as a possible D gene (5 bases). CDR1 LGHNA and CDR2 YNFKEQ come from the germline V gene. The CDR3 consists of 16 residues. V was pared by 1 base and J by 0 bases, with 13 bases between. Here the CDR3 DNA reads TGTGCCAGCAGCCAAGTCCAGGGTCAGGCCTCCTACGAGCAGTACTTC. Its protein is CASSQVQGQASYEQYF.

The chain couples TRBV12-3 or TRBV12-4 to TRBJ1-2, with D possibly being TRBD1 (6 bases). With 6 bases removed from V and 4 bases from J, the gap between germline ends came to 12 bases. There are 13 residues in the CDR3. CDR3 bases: TGTGCCAGCAGCTTGGACAGCCTCTATGGCTACACCTTC. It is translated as CASSLDSLYGYTF.

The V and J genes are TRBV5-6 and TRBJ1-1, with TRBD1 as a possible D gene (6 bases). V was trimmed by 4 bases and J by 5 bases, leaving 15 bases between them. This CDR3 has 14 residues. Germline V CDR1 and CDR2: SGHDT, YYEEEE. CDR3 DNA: TGTGCCAGCAGCACCCCGACAGGTTGGACTGAAGCTTTCTTT. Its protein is CASSTPTGWTEAFF. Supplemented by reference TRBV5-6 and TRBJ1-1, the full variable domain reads DAGVTQSPTHLIKTRGQQVTLRCSPKSGHDTVSWYQQALGQGPQFIFQYYEEEERQRGNFPDRFSGHQFPNYSSELNVNALLLGDSALYLCASSTPTGWTEAFFGQGTRLTVV.

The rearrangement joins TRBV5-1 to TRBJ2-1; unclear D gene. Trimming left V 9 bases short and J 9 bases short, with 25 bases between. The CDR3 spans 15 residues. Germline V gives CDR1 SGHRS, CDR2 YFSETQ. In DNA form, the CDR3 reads TGCGCCACGAACGTGGGTCTAGTCGGATCTATTGAGCAGTTCTTC. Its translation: CATNVGLVGSIEQFF. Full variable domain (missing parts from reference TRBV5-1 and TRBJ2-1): KAGVTQTPRYLIKTRGQQVTLSCSPISGHRSVSWYQQTPGQGLQFLFEYFSETQRNKGNFPGRFSGRQFSNSRSEMNVSTLELGDSALYLCATNVGLVGSIEQFFGPGTRLTVL.

This CDR3 is CASSFGTGQLFSGNTIYF. The CDR3 DNA is TGTGCCAGCAGCTTTGGGACGGGACAGCTCTTCTCTGGAAACACCATATATTTT. The rearrangement uses TRBV5-6 and TRBJ1-3, with TRBD1 identical over 7 bases. There are 18 residues in the CDR3. The junction had 11 bases not matched to a gene; V was cut back by 2 bases and J by 0 bases. Germline CDR1 and CDR2: SGHDT and YYEEEE.

CDR3 in DNA: TGTGCCAGCATCGCAGCGGGGGGCTGGACTGAAGCTTTCTTT. This codes for CASIAAGGWTEAFF. The V and J genes are TRBV28 and TRBJ1-1; D possibly corresponds to TRBD1 (6 bases). The CDR3 length is 14 residues. The V and J ends lost 7 bases and 5 bases respectively, with 17 bases between them. The germline V gene has CDR1 MDHEN and CDR2 SYDVKM. Full variable domain (rest looked up from reference TRBV28 and TRBJ1-1): DVKVTQSSRYLVKRTGEKVFLECVQDMDHENMFWYRQDPGLGLRLIYFSYDVKMKEKGDIPEGYSVSREKKERFSLILESASTNQTSMYLCASIAAGGWTEAFFGQGTRLTVV.

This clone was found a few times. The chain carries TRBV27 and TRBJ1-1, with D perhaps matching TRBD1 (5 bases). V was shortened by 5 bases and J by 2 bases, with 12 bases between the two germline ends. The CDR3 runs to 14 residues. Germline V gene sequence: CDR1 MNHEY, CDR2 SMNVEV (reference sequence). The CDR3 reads CASSPWTRNTEAFF. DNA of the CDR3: TGTGCCAGCAGTCCCTGGACAAGAAACACTGAAGCTTTCTTT.

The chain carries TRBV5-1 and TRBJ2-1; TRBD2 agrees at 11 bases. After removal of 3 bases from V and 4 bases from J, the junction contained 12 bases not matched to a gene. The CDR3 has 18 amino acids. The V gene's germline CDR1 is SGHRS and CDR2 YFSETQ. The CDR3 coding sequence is TGCGCCAGCAGCTCGGAACTAGCGGGAGTAGTAAGTTACAATGAGCAGTTCTTC. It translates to CASSSELAGVVSYNEQFF.

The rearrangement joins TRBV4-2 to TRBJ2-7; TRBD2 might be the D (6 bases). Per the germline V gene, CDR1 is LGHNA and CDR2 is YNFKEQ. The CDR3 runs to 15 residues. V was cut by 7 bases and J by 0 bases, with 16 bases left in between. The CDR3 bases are TGTGCCAGCACCCTGGCGGCGGGGACCTCCTACGAGCAGTACTTC. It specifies CASTLAAGTSYEQYF.

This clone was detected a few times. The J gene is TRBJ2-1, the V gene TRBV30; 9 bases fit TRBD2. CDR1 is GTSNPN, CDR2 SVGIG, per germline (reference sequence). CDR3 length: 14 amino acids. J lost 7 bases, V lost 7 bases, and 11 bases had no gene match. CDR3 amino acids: CASTGGGARNEQFF. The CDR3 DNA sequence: TGTGCCTCTACAGGCGGGGGGGCGAGGAATGAGCAGTTCTTC.

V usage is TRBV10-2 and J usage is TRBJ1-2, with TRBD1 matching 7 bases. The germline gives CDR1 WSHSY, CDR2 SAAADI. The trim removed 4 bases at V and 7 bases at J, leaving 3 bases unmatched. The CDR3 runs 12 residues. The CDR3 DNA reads TGCGCCAGCAGTGCCGCAGGGGGTGGCTACACCTTC. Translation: CASSAAGGGYTF.

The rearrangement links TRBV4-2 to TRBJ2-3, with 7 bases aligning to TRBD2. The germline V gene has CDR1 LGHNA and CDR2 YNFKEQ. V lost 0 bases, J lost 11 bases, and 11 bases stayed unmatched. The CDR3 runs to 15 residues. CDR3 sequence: CASSQEGGTRWWQYF. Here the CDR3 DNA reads TGTGCCAGCAGCCAAGAGGGGGGGACTCGTTGGTGGCAGTATTTT.

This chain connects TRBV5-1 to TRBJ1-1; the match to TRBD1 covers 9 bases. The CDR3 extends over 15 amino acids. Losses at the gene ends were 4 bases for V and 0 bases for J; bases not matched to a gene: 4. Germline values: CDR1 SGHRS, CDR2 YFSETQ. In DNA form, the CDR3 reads TGCGCCAGCAGCGGAGGGACAGGGATGAACACTGAAGCTTTCTTT. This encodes CASSGGTGMNTEAFF.

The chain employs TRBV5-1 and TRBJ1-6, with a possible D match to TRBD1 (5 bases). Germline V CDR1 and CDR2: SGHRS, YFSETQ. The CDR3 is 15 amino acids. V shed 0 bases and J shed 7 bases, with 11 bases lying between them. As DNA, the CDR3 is TGCGCCAGCAGCTTGGGGGAGGGGCGGAATTCACCCCTCCACTTT. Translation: CASSLGEGRNSPLHF.

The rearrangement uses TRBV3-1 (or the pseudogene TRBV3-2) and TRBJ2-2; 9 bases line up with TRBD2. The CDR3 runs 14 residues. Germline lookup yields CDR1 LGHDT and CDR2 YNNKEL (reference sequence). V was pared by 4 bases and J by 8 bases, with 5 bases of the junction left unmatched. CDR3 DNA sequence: TGTGCCAGCAGCCCGTTAGCGGGGGAGGGGGAGCTGTTTTTT. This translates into CASSPLAGEGELFF.

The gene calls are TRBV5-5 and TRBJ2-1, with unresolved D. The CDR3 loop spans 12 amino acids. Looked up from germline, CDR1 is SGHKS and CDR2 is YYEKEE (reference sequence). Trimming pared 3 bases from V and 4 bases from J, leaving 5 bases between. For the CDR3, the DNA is TGTGCCAGCAGCTCCTTATACAATGAGCAGTTCTTC. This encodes CASSSLYNEQFF.

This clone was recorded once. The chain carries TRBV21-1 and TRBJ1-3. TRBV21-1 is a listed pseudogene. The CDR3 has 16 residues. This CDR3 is CASSKTGGQSGNTIYF. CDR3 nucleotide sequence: TGTGCCAGCAGCAAAACGGGAGGACAGTCTGGAAACACCATATATTTT.

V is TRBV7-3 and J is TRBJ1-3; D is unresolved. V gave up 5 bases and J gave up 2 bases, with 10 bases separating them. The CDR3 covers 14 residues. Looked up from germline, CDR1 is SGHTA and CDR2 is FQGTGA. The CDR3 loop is CASSAGATGNTIYF. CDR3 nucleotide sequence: TGTGCCAGCAGCGCCGGTGCCACTGGAAACACCATATATTTT.

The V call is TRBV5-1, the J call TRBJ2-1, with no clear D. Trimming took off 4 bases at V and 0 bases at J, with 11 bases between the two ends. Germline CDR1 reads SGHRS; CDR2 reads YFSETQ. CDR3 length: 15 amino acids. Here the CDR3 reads CASSVSSSSYNEQFF. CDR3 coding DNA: TGCGCCAGCAGCGTATCTAGTAGCTCCTACAATGAGCAGTTCTTC.

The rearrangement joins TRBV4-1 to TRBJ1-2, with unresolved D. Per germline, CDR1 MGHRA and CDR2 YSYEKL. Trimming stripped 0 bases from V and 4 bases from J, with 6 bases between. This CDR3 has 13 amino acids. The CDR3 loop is CASSQDIGYGYTF. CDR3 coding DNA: TGCGCCAGCAGCCAAGACATCGGCTATGGCTACACCTTC.

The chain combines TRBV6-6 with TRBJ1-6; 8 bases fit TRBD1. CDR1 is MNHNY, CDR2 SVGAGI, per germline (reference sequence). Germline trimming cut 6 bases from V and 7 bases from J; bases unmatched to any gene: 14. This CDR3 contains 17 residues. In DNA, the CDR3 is TGTGCCAGCAGCCGAACGGGCGCCGGACAGGGAAATTCACCCCTCCACTTT. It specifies CASSRTGAGQGNSPLHF.

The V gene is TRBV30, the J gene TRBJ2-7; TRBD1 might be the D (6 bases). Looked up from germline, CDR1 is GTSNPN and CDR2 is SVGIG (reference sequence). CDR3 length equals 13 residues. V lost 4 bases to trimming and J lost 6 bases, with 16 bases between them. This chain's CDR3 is CAWTYRERGEQYF. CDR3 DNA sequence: TGTGCCTGGACATACAGGGAACGGGGCGAGCAGTACTTC.